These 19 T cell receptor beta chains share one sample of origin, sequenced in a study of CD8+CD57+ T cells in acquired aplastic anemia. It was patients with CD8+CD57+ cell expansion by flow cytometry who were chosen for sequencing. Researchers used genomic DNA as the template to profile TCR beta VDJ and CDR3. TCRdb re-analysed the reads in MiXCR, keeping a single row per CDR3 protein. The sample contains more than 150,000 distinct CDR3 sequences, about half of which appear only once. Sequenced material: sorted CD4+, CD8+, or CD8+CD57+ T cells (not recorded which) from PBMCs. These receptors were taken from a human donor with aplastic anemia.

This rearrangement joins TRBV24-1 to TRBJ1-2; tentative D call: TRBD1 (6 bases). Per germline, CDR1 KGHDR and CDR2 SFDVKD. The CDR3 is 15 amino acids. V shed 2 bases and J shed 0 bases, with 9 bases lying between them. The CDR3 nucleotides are TGTGCCACCAGTGATTCAGGGGACCCTAACTATGGCTACACCTTC. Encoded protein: CATSDSGDPNYGYTF.

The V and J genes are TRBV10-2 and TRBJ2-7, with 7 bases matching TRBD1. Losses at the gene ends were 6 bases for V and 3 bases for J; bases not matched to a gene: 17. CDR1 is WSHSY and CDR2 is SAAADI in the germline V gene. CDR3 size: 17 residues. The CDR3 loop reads CASRGTVDPNYGYEQYF. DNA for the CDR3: TGCGCCAGCAGGGGGACAGTGGACCCAAACTATGGCTACGAGCAGTACTTC.

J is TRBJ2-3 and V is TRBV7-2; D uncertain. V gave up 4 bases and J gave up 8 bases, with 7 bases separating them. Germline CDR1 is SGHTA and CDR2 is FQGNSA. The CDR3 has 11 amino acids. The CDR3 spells CASSSVITQYF. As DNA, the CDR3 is TGTGCCAGCAGCTCGGTGATTACGCAGTATTTT.

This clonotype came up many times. The CDR3 DNA reads as TGTGCCAGCAGCTTAGTTCTTGGCGGGGGGCGAACCTACGAGCAGTACTTC. It yields the protein CASSLVLGGGRTYEQYF. The chain carries TRBV11-2 and TRBJ2-7, with 8 bases identical to TRBD2. Germline-derived CDR1 and CDR2 are SGHAT and FQNNGV. Germline trimming cut 1 base from V and 2 bases from J; bases unmatched to any gene: 10. This CDR3 is 17 amino acids long.

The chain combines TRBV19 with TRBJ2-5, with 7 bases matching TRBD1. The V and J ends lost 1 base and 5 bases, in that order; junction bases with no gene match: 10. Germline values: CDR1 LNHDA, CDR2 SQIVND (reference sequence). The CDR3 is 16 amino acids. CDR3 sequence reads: CASSIAPKGAKETQYF. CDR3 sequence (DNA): TGTGCCAGTAGTATAGCGCCCAAGGGGGCGAAGGAGACCCAGTACTTC.

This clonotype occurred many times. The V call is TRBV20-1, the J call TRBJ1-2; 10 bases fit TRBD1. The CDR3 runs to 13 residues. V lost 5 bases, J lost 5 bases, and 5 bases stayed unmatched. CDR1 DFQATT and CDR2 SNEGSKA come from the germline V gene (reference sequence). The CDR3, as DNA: TGCAGTGCTGAGGGACAGGGGAGGTATGGCTACACCTTC. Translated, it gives CSAEGQGRYGYTF.

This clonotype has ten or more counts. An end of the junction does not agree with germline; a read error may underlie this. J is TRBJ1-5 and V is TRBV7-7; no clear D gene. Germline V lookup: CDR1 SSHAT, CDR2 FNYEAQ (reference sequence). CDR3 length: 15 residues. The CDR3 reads CASRYPTPTHQPQHF. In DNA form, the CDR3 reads TGTGCTAGCAGATATCCAACCCCCACCCATCAGCCCCAGCATTTT.

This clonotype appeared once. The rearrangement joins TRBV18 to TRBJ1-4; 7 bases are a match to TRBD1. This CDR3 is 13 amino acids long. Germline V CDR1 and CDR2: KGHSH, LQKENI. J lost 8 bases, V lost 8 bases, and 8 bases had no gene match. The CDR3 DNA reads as TGTGCCAGCACGACAGGGTCTCGGGAAAAACTGTTTTTT. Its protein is CASTTGSREKLFF.

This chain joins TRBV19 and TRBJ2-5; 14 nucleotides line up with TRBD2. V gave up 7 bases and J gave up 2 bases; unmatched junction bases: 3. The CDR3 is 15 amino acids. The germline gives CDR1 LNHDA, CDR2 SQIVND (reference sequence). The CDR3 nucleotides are TGTGCCAGTAAAGGACTAGCGGGAGGACAAGAGACCCAGTACTTC. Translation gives CASKGLAGGQETQYF.

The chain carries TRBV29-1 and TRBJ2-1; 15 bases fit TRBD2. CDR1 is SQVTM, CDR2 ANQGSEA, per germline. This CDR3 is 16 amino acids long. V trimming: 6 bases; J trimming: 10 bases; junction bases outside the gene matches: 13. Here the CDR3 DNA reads TGCAGCGTCGCCGGACTAGCGGGAGGGCTTCTATGGGAGCAGTTCTTC. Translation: CSVAGLAGGLLWEQFF.

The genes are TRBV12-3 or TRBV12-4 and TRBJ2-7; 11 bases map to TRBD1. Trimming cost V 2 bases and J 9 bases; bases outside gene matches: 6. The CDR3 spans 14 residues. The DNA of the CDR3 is TGTGCCAGCAGTTTATCGGACAGGGGGCGTGTGCAGTACTTC. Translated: CASSLSDRGRVQYF.

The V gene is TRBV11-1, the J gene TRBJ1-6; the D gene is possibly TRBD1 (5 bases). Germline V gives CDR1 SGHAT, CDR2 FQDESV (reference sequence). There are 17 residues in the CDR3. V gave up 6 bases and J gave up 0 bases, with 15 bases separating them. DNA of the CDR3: TGTGCCAGCAGACAGGTCACAGGAAGCTCCTATAATTCACCCCTCCACTTT. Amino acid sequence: CASRQVTGSSYNSPLHF.

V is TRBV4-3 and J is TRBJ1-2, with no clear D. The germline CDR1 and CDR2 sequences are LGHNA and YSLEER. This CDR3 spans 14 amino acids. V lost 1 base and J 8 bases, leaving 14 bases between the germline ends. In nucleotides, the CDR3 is TGCGCCAGCAGCCAAGTTATAGCCGACCGGGGCTACACCTTC. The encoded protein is CASSQVIADRGYTF.

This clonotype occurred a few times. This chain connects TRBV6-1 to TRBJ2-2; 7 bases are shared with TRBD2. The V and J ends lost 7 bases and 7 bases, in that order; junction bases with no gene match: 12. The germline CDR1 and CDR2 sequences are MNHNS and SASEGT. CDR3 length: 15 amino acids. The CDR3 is CASITGGLEGGELFF. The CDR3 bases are TGTGCCAGCATAACGGGGGGACTGGAGGGCGGGGAGCTGTTTTTT.

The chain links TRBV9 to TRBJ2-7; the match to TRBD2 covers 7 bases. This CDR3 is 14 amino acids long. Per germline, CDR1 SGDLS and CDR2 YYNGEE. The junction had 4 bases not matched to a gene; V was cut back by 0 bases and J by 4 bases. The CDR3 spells CASSVGGSRYEQYF. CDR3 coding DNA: TGTGCCAGCAGCGTAGGCGGGAGCAGGTACGAGCAGTACTTC.

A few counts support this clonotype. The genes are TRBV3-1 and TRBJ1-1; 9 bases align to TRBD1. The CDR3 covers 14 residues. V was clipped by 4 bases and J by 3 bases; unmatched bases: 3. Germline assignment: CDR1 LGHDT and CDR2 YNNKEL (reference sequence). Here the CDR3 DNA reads TGTGCCAGCAGCCGAGGGACAGGGTACACTGAAGCTTTCTTT. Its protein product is CASSRGTGYTEAFF.

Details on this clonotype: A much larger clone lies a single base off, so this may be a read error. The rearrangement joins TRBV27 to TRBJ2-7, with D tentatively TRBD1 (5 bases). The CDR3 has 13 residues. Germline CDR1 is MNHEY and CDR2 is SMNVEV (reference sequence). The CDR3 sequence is CASRRQSSHEQYF. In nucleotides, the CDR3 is TGTGCCAGCAGACGACAGAGCTCCCACGAGCAGTACTTC.

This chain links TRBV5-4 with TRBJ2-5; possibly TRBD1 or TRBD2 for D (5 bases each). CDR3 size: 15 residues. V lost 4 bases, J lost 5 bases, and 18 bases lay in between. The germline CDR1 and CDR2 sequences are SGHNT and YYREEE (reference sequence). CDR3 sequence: CASSHRAQWGETQYF. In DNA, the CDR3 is TGTGCCAGCAGCCACCGGGCCCAATGGGGGGAGACCCAGTACTTC. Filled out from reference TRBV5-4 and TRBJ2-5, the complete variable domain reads ETGVTQSPTHLIKTRGQQVTLRCSSQSGHNTVSWYQQALGQGPQFIFQYYREEENGRGNFPPRFSGLQFPNYSSELNVNALELDDSALYLCASSHRAQWGETQYFGPGTRLLVL.

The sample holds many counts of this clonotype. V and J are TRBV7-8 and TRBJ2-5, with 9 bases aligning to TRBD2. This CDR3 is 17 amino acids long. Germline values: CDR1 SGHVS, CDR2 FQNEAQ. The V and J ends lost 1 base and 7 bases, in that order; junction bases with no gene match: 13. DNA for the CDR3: TGTGCCAGCAGCTTAGTGGGGGTCAGCGGGGGGCTCCTGACCCAGTACTTC. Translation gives CASSLVGVSGGLLTQYF.